The 26 T cell receptor beta chains below come from one sample, sequenced in a study of vaccination and CD4 T cells after COVID-19. The Oncomine TCR Beta short-read assay was what sequenced the DNA obtained from cultured CD4+ T cells. MiXCR was run by TCRdb on the PCR reads, yielding one entry per CDR3 protein. The sample comprises about 5,400 distinct CDR3 sequences, approximately 36% of which are singletons, and about 25% rests with the top ten. No antigen is known for these receptors. Regarding treatment: roughly 11-day PBMC culture with coronavirus spike peptide pools or control peptides (ViraFEST assay). Collection of the unexposed donor's CD4+ T cells took place before the COVID-19 pandemic (2011-2018). The sample comprised CD4+ T cells from blood, cultured in vitro. The receptor source for this set is a human donor in good health.

The genes are TRBV6-4 and TRBJ2-2; 7 bases fit TRBD2. J was trimmed by 3 bases and V by 6 bases; bases with no gene match: 4. Per the germline V gene, CDR1 is MRHNA and CDR2 is SNTAGT. The CDR3 length is 14 residues. CDR3 sequence reads: CASSTSADTGELFF. Here the CDR3 DNA reads TGTGCCAGCAGCACTAGCGCGGACACCGGGGAGCTGTTTTTT.

The chain recombines TRBV5-4 with TRBJ2-5; D not resolved. Germline V gene sequence: CDR1 SGHNT, CDR2 YYREEE (reference sequence). The CDR3 is made up of 15 amino acids. V was clipped by 1 base and J by 2 bases, with 12 bases between them. The CDR3 bases are TGTGCCAGCAGCTTGTTGTGGCACCCGCAAGAGACCCAGTACTTC. The encoded protein is CASSLLWHPQETQYF.

V and J are TRBV21-1 and TRBJ1-1. TRBV21-1 is classified as a pseudogene. This CDR3 has 11 amino acids. For the CDR3, the DNA is TGTGCCAGCAGCAAAGGTTCAAGAGCTTTCTTT. Translated, it gives CASSKGSRAFF.

The chain employs TRBV27 and TRBJ1-5; D ambiguous. Germline CDR1 reads MNHEY; CDR2 reads SMNVEV (reference sequence). The CDR3 has 16 residues. The V end was cut by 0 bases, the J end by 0 bases, with 9 bases between. CDR3 sequence reads: CASSLSAGFSNQPQHF. For the CDR3, the DNA is TGTGCCAGCAGTTTATCGGCGGGGTTTAGCAATCAGCCCCAGCATTTT.

This clonotype was counted a few times. This sequence joins TRBV6-1 and TRBJ2-4; a possible D gene is TRBD2 (5 bases). From germline, CDR1 is MNHNS and CDR2 SASEGT. There are 14 residues in the CDR3. Trimming removed 9 bases at V and 8 bases at J, with 20 bases between. CDR3 DNA sequence: TGTGCCAGTCAGACCCGAACGGGGAACGACATTCAGTACTTC. This translates into CASQTRTGNDIQYF.

Only a few counts were recorded for this clonotype. This chain joins TRBV20-1 and TRBJ1-3, with D uncertain. Trimming removed 6 bases at V and 0 bases at J, with 12 bases between. Germline V gives CDR1 DFQATT, CDR2 SNEGSKA (reference sequence). This CDR3 region has 14 residues. CDR3 in amino acids: CSALVPNSGNTIYF. In nucleotides, the CDR3 is TGCAGTGCACTCGTACCGAACTCTGGAAACACCATATATTTT.

The gene calls are TRBV4-2 and TRBJ2-5; TRBD2 agrees at 8 bases. V lost 0 bases to trimming and J lost 4 bases; unmatched junction nucleotides: 13. The CDR3 extends over 18 amino acids. CDR1 and CDR2 (germline): LGHNA, YNFKEQ. Here the CDR3 DNA reads TGTGCCAGCAGCCAAGAAGGGATGGCGGGGGGCGAGGGAGAGACCCAGTACTTC. Its protein product is CASSQEGMAGGEGETQYF.

On this clonotype itself: A read error may explain this, as a much larger clone is one base away. The rearrangement uses TRBV20-1 and TRBJ1-1; a possible D gene is TRBD1 (5 bases). CDR1 DFQATT and CDR2 SNEGSKA come from the germline V gene (reference sequence). CDR3 length: 14 residues. Trimming left V 3 bases short and J 4 bases short, with 15 bases between. CDR3 residues: CSARAGKLSTEAFF. The CDR3 DNA is TGCAGTGCTAGGGCAGGGAAATTGAGCACTGAAGCTTTCTTT.

The chain combines TRBV30 with TRBJ1-1, with 7 bases lining up with TRBD1. The V and J ends lost 2 bases and 6 bases, in that order; junction bases with no gene match: 3. Germline V lookup: CDR1 GTSNPN, CDR2 SVGIG (reference sequence). This CDR3 spans 12 amino acids. Here the CDR3 reads CAWSKGQSEAFF. CDR3 in DNA: TGTGCCTGGAGTAAGGGACAGTCTGAAGCTTTCTTT.

The genes are TRBV7-8 and TRBJ1-6, with TRBD1 as a possible D gene (5 bases). With 4 bases removed from V and 11 bases from J, the gap between germline ends came to 18 bases. This CDR3 is 15 amino acids long. Germline V CDR1 and CDR2: SGHVS, FQNEAQ. CDR3 in amino acids: CASSYGTAQFTPLHF. The CDR3 DNA follows: TGTGCCAGCAGCTACGGGACCGCCCAATTCACACCCCTCCACTTT.

This clonotype was detected a few times. The rearrangement uses TRBV20-1 and TRBJ1-6, with no clear D. Trimming shortened V by 2 bases and J by 7 bases, and 9 bases separated the two germline ends. Germline CDR1 and CDR2: DFQATT and SNEGSKA (reference sequence). CDR3 length: 13 amino acids. The CDR3 region is CSARPFENSPLHF. CDR3 nucleotide sequence: TGCAGTGCTAGACCCTTTGAGAATTCACCCCTCCACTTT.

Only a few counts were recorded for this clonotype. The chain links TRBV20-1 to TRBJ2-1, with 9 bases fitting TRBD2. The V and J ends lost 6 bases and 4 bases, in that order; junction bases with no gene match: 10. Per germline, CDR1 DFQATT and CDR2 SNEGSKA (reference sequence). The CDR3 sequence is 15 residues long. The CDR3 DNA follows: TGCAGTGCCTCCCCGGCTGCGGGGGGGTACAATGAGCAGTTCTTC. This sequence encodes CSASPAAGGYNEQFF.

The chain couples TRBV6-1 to TRBJ1-6; 7 bases line up with TRBD1. The germline V gene encodes CDR1 MNHNS and CDR2 SASEGT. CDR3 length equals 12 residues. J lost 8 bases, V lost 7 bases, and 2 bases had no gene match. For the CDR3, the DNA is TGTGCCAGCACAACAGGGGATTCACCCCTCCACTTT. Protein: CASTTGDSPLHF.

The chain has TRBV2 and TRBJ2-5, with unresolved D. CDR3 size: 11 residues. Germline V gene lookup returns CDR1 SNHLY and CDR2 FYNNEI. Trimming removed 7 bases from V and 5 bases from J, with 8 bases in between. The CDR3: CASTVRETQYF. The CDR3 coding sequence is TGTGCCAGCACCGTTCGGGAGACCCAGTACTTC. The full variable domain, its missing parts supplied by reference TRBV2 and TRBJ2-5, is EPEVTQTPSHQVTQMGQEVILRCVPISNHLYFYWYRQILGQKVEFLVSFYNNEISEKSEIFDDQFSVERPDGSNFTLKIRSTKLEDSAMYFCASTVRETQYFGPGTRLLVL.

V usage is TRBV12-3 or TRBV12-4 and J usage is TRBJ2-3, with 10 bases matching TRBD2. The CDR3 is 16 residues long. The junction had 7 bases not matched to a gene; V was cut back by 3 bases and J by 4 bases. The CDR3 nucleotides are TGTGCCAGCAGTTTTAGGCTAGCGGGGGAATCAGATACGCAGTATTTT. Its translation: CASSFRLAGESDTQYF.

This clonotype showed up just a few times. The chain couples TRBV20-1 to TRBJ2-3, with unresolved D. V lost 6 bases, J lost 0 bases, and 7 bases lay in between. The CDR3 is 12 amino acids. Germline assignment: CDR1 DFQATT and CDR2 SNEGSKA (reference sequence). The CDR3 reads CSASSSTDTQYF. The CDR3 nucleotides read TGCAGTGCCAGCAGTAGCACAGATACGCAGTATTTT.

The chain joins TRBV2 to TRBJ1-6; D is perhaps TRBD1 (6 bases). The length of the CDR3 is 15 residues. The ends were cut back, 2 bases at V and 5 bases at J, with 10 bases in the middle. The germline V gene has CDR1 SNHLY and CDR2 FYNNEI. As DNA, the CDR3 is TGTGCCAGCAGTGAAAGGGGGGCTCATAATTCACCCCTCCACTTT. Translated: CASSERGAHNSPLHF.

This chain links TRBV27 with TRBJ1-1, with D perhaps TRBD1 (5 bases). V lost 6 bases, J lost 2 bases, and 13 bases lay in between. The CDR3 consists of 14 residues. Germline lookup yields CDR1 MNHEY and CDR2 SMNVEV (reference sequence). DNA of the CDR3: TGTGCCAGCAGCCTCTCGAGGACAAACACTGAAGCTTTCTTT. Translated, it gives CASSLSRTNTEAFF.

This clonotype has a single count. The chain employs TRBV27 and TRBJ2-7; 8 nucleotides agree with TRBD1. The CDR3 runs to 15 residues. V dropped 2 bases and J dropped 0; count of bases not matched to a gene: 3. CDR1 MNHEY and CDR2 SMNVEV come from the germline V gene (reference sequence). Here the CDR3 reads CASSLGDRPSYEQYF. The CDR3, as DNA: TGTGCCAGCAGTTTAGGGGACAGGCCCTCCTACGAGCAGTACTTC.

The chain is built from TRBV2 and TRBJ1-5, with D possibly being TRBD1 (5 bases). The CDR3 has 16 residues. Germline V gene sequence: CDR1 SNHLY, CDR2 FYNNEI. With 7 bases removed from V and 3 bases from J, the gap between germline ends came to 19 bases. CDR3 nucleotide sequence: TGTGCCAGCACTACTCTCGCGACAGCTAACAATCAGCCCCAGCATTTT. Protein product: CASTTLATANNQPQHF.

This clonotype turned up a few times. The rearrangement joins TRBV12-3 or TRBV12-4 to TRBJ2-5; D not resolved. V was clipped by 2 bases and J by 2 bases, with 6 bases between them. This CDR3 has 13 amino acids. The CDR3: CASSLWAQETQYF. The CDR3 DNA follows: TGTGCCAGCAGTTTATGGGCTCAAGAGACCCAGTACTTC.

The chain employs TRBV7-6 and TRBJ2-5; D is unresolved. Germline CDR1 reads SGHVS; CDR2 reads FNYEAQ. V lost 4 bases, J lost 5 bases, and 5 bases lay in between. This CDR3 contains 11 residues. Written as DNA, the CDR3 is TGTGCCAGCAGCTCTCGGGAGACCCAGTACTTC. Protein: CASSSRETQYF. Together with reference TRBV7-6 and TRBJ2-5, the CDR3 gives the full variable domain: GAGVSQSPRYKVTKRGQDVALRCDPISGHVSLYWYRQALGQGPEFLTYFNYEAQQDKSGLPNDRFSAERPEGSISTLTIQRTEQRDSAMYRCASSSRETQYFGPGTRLLVL.

This chain joins TRBV14 and TRBJ1-2, with D uncertain. This CDR3 contains 12 residues. Deletions cut 0 bases from V and 1 base from J, with 0 bases between. Looked up from germline, CDR1 is SGHDN and CDR2 is FVKESK. The CDR3 DNA sequence: TGTGCCAGCAGCCAAGATAACTATGGCTACACCTTC. Amino acid sequence: CASSQDNYGYTF.

This clonotype was seen a handful of times. The V call is TRBV12-3 or TRBV12-4, the J call TRBJ1-2; D is undetermined. The CDR3 extends over 12 amino acids. Trimming left V 3 bases short and J 5 bases short, with 7 bases between. This CDR3 is CASSFTGYGYTF. The CDR3 DNA is TGTGCCAGCAGTTTTACCGGGTATGGCTACACCTTC.

The sample holds one count of this clonotype. The chain couples TRBV18 to TRBJ1-1; 8 nucleotides line up with TRBD1. Trimming took 6 bases from V and 2 from J; bases not matched to a gene: 5. There are 14 residues in the CDR3. Germline values: CDR1 KGHSH, CDR2 LQKENI. CDR3 nucleotides: TGTGCCAGCTCCCGGGACAGGACCAACACTGAAGCTTTCTTT. Protein: CASSRDRTNTEAFF.

This clonotype was picked up a small number of times. Here the CDR3 DNA reads TGTGCCAGCAGTGTGGACAGGGCGGGGGGTTCACCCCTCCACTTT. Translating gives CASSVDRAGGSPLHF. The chain joins TRBV2 to TRBJ1-6, with 8 bases lining up with TRBD1. V trimming: 4 bases; J trimming: 9 bases; junction bases outside the gene matches: 8. Germline CDR1 SNHLY, CDR2 FYNNEI. The CDR3 covers 15 residues.